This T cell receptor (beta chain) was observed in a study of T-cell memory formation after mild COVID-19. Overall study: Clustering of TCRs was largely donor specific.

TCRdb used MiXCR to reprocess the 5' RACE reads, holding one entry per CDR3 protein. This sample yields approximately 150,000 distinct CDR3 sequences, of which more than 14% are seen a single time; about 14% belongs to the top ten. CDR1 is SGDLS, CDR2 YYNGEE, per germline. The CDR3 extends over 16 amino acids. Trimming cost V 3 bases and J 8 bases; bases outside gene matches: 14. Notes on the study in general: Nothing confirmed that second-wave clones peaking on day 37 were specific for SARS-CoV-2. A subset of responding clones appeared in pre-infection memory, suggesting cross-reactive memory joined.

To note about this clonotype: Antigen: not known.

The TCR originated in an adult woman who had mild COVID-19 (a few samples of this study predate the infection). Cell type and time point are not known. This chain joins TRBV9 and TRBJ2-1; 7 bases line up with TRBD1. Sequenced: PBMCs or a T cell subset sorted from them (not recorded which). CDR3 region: CASSALTGLRGHEQFF. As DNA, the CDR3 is TGTGCCAGCAGCGCACTGACAGGGTTGAGAGGGCATGAGCAGTTCTTC.